The T cell receptor (beta chain) described here comes from a study of blood T cell repertoires in COVID-19. Turning to the study itself: Researchers got acute and convalescent COVID-19 samples from the United States, Italy and Spain. Nucleic acid was either cDNA or gDNA, and it came from T cells, B-cell-depleted T cells, or PBMCs.

This CDR3 region has 15 residues. With V trimmed by 1 base and J by 1 base, 3 bases remained unmatched. The germline V gene has CDR1 SGHTA and CDR2 FQGTGA. Generated by immunoSEQ multiplex PCR, the TCRdb table keeps only in-frame clones and is missing some. The repertoire has some 110,000 clones, around 90% of them found once; the top ten carry more than 6%. Sequences were obtained from peripheral blood. This receptor was obtained from a human donor in a cohort sampled during active COVID-19. This rearrangement joins TRBV7-3 to TRBJ1-1; 7 nucleotides agree with TRBD1. Here the CDR3 reads CASSLRGGSNTEAFF. The CDR3 DNA follows: TGTGCCAGCAGCTTAAGAGGGGGCTCGAACACTGAAGCTTTCTTT.